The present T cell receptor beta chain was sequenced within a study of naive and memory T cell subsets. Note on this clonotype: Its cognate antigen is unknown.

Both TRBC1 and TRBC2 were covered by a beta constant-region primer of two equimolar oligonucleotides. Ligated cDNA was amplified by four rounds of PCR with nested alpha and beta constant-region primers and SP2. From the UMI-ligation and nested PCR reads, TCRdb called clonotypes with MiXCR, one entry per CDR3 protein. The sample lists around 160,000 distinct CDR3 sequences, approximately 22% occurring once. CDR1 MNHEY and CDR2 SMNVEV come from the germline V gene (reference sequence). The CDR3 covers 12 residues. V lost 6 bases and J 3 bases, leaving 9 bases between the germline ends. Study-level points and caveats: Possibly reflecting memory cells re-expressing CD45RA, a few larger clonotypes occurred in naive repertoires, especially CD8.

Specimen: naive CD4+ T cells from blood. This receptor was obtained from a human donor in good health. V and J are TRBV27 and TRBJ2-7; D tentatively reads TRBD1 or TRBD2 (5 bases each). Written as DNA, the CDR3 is TGTGCCAGCAGACGGGACGTCTACGAGCAGTACTTC. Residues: CASRRDVYEQYF.